This entry is about one TCR beta chain. TCRdb keeps only in-frame clones here, not all; method: immunoSEQ multiplex PCR. Here the sample spans under 500,000 clones, approximately 90% being singletons. The data were taken from a study of blood T cell repertoires in COVID-19. Study information: The origin of the acute and convalescent COVID-19 samples was the United States, Italy and Spain.

Material for sequencing was peripheral blood. This clonotype originated in a woman aged 25 to 39 with acute or convalescent COVID-19.

CDR3 sequence reads: CASRPGTGGMNEQFF. CDR3 sequence (DNA): TGTGCCAGTAGGCCGGGGACAGGGGGCATGAATGAGCAGTTCTTC. This chain joins TRBV19 and TRBJ2-1; 12 bases are a match to TRBD1. Germline V lookup: CDR1 LNHDA, CDR2 SQIVND (reference sequence). V gave up 6 bases and J gave up 7 bases; unmatched junction bases: 7. The CDR3 spans 15 residues.